This TCR beta chain was recorded in a study of blood T cell repertoires in COVID-19. This CDR3 has 16 residues. V shed 0 bases, J shed 2 bases, and the junction held 5 bases outside the gene matches. Germline V gene data show CDR1 as SGHRS and CDR2 as YFSETQ. Some clones are missing from TCRdb's copy, which holds only in-frame ones; the method was immunoSEQ multiplex PCR. The sample lists 320,000 or so clones, less than 90% occurring once. The study recruited people aged about 18 to 95 years across around 24 US areas. The sequencing input was PBMCs or T cells enriched from blood (not recorded which). The sequence was obtained from a woman aged 25 to 39 who had recovered from COVID-19. The genes are TRBV5-1 and TRBJ2-1, with 7 bases aligning to TRBD1. The CDR3 sequence is CASSLARDRAYNEQFF. CDR3 sequence (DNA): TGCGCCAGCAGCTTGGCCCGGGACAGAGCCTACAATGAGCAGTTCTTC. The full variable domain, its missing parts supplied by reference TRBV5-1 and TRBJ2-1, is KAGVTQTPRYLIKTRGQQVTLSCSPISGHRSVSWYQQTPGQGLQFLFEYFSETQRNKGNFPGRFSGRQFSNSRSEMNVSTLELGDSALYLCASSLARDRAYNEQFFGPGTRLTVL.